Presented here are 24 T cell receptor beta chains from one specimen sequenced in a study of blood T cell repertoires in COVID-19. TCRdb keeps only in-frame clones here, not all; method: immunoSEQ multiplex PCR. The sample includes about 120,000 clones, around 81% of them seen just once. The sequencing sample was made of peripheral blood. The source is an older man with acute or convalescent COVID-19.

The chain carries TRBV7-9 and TRBJ1-3, with 8 nucleotides matching TRBD1. The CDR3 sequence is 13 residues long. V was pared by 6 bases and J by 3 bases, with 1 base of the junction left unmatched. CDR1 SEHNR and CDR2 FQNEAQ come from the germline V gene (reference sequence). The CDR3 region is CASRDRDGNTIYF. CDR3 in DNA: TGTGCCAGCAGGGACAGGGATGGAAACACCATATATTTT.

This clone was found once. This chain joins TRBV5-1 and TRBJ2-3, with TRBD2 identical over 8 bases. This CDR3 spans 14 amino acids. The germline V gene has CDR1 SGHRS and CDR2 YFSETQ. Losses at the gene ends were 7 bases for V and 3 bases for J; bases not matched to a gene: 7. The CDR3 nucleotides read TGCGCCAGCGCCAGCGGGGGAAGGACAGATACGCAGTATTTT. This gives the protein CASASGGRTDTQYF.

This chain joins TRBV5-1 and TRBJ1-1, with 8 bases fitting TRBD1. Germline V gene lookup returns CDR1 SGHRS and CDR2 YFSETQ. The CDR3 length is 14 residues. V dropped 6 bases and J dropped 4; count of bases not matched to a gene: 8. This CDR3 reads CASTLLTGVTEAFF. CDR3 coding DNA: TGCGCCAGCACCCTCTTGACAGGGGTCACTGAAGCTTTCTTT. Supplemented by reference TRBV5-1 and TRBJ1-1, the full variable domain reads KAGVTQTPRYLIKTRGQQVTLSCSPISGHRSVSWYQQTPGQGLQFLFEYFSETQRNKGNFPGRFSGRQFSNSRSEMNVSTLELGDSALYLCASTLLTGVTEAFFGQGTRLTVV.

The chain employs TRBV5-1 and TRBJ1-2, with a possible D match to TRBD1 (6 bases). V was shortened by 1 base and J by 7 bases, with 17 bases between the two germline ends. The V gene's germline CDR1 is SGHRS and CDR2 YFSETQ. The CDR3 is 15 residues long. In nucleotides, the CDR3 is TGCGCCAGCAGCTTGATTGAAGGGGGAGAGTCTGGCTACACCTTC. It codes for CASSLIEGGESGYTF.

The rearrangement uses TRBV25-1 and TRBJ2-5; D might be TRBD1 (5 bases). Germline assignment: CDR1 MGHDK and CDR2 SYGVNS. The CDR3 totals 14 residues. V lost 5 bases and J 4 bases, leaving 14 bases between the germline ends. The CDR3 sequence is CASSNTGLPETQYF. CDR3 DNA: TGTGCCAGCAGTAATACAGGCCTTCCAGAGACCCAGTACTTC.

J is TRBJ1-2 and V is TRBV7-2; tentatively, D is TRBD1 (5 bases). The length of the CDR3 is 15 residues. V was clipped by 5 bases and J by 0 bases, with 13 bases between them. Looked up from germline, CDR1 is SGHTA and CDR2 is FQGNSA. The CDR3 DNA reads as TGTGCCAGCAGCCCTTCGACAGAGTCTAACTATGGCTACACCTTC. It specifies CASSPSTESNYGYTF.

The chain carries TRBV18 and TRBJ2-1; TRBD2 agrees at 10 bases. The germline CDR1 and CDR2 sequences are KGHSH and LQKENI. The CDR3 covers 17 residues. The V and J ends lost 0 bases and 7 bases, in that order; junction bases with no gene match: 9. This CDR3 reads CASSPPGAGGQWNEQFF. CDR3 coding DNA: TGTGCCAGCTCACCACCGGGAGCGGGGGGGCAATGGAATGAGCAGTTCTTC.

The J gene is TRBJ2-7, the V gene TRBV18; 9 bases are shared with TRBD2. The germline V gene encodes CDR1 KGHSH and CDR2 LQKENI. The CDR3 has 16 residues. The ends lost 3 bases at V and 0 bases at J; junction bases unmatched: 6. The CDR3 nucleotides read TGTGCCAGCTCACCTCGAGCTAGCGGGGTCTCCTACGAGCAGTACTTC. Translation: CASSPRASGVSYEQYF.

The chain has TRBV7-2 and TRBJ2-1; 13 bases line up with TRBD2. The CDR3 consists of 17 residues. Germline CDR1 and CDR2: SGHTA and FQGNSA. The J segment lost 6 bases and the V segment lost 5 bases, leaving 10 bases of the junction unmatched. The CDR3 nucleotides are TGTGCCAGCAGCAAGCGGACTAGCGGGGGATCGTCCAATGAGCAGTTCTTC. This translates into CASSKRTSGGSSNEQFF.

The V and J genes are TRBV5-1 and TRBJ2-2; the D gene is possibly TRBD2 (6 bases). Germline V gene lookup returns CDR1 SGHRS and CDR2 YFSETQ. The CDR3 has 15 amino acids. V shed 5 bases and J shed 6 bases, with 17 bases lying between them. CDR3 in DNA: TGCGCCAGCAGTCCCGGGACTTCAGACCCCGGGGAGCTGTTTTTT. This encodes CASSPGTSDPGELFF.

The chain recombines TRBV9 with TRBJ1-6, with a weak D call TRBD1 (6 bases). CDR3 length equals 17 residues. Trimming took off 2 bases at V and 10 bases at J, with 22 bases between the two ends. Germline CDR1 reads SGDLS; CDR2 reads YYNGEE. This CDR3 reads CASSVGPRQQGHSPLHF. The CDR3 DNA is TGTGCCAGCAGCGTCGGCCCCCGCCAACAGGGACACTCACCCCTCCACTTT.

In its sample, this clone was seen once. The chain carries TRBV19 and TRBJ2-3; 7 bases align to TRBD1. Germline lookup yields CDR1 LNHDA and CDR2 SQIVND (reference sequence). V lost 5 bases, J lost 2 bases, and 16 bases stayed unmatched. This CDR3 has 18 amino acids. DNA for the CDR3: TGTGCCAGTAGTCTTCGACCCGGGACGGGACAGCACACAGATACGCAGTATTTT. Its translation is CASSLRPGTGQHTDTQYF.

This chain uses TRBV19 with TRBJ1-2, with TRBD1 matching over 8 bases. V dropped 0 bases and J dropped 3; count of bases not matched to a gene: 6. The CDR3 sequence is 16 residues long. Germline V lookup: CDR1 LNHDA, CDR2 SQIVND (reference sequence). Here the CDR3 DNA reads TGTGCCAGTAGTATAGATAACGGACAGGGCTACTATGGCTACACCTTC. Translated, it gives CASSIDNGQGYYGYTF.

This clone came up many times. The CDR3 region has the DNA TGCGCCAGCAGCCAAGGTGGGACAGGGACCTTCTACGAGCAGTACTTC. It encodes CASSQGGTGTFYEQYF. This chain links TRBV4-1 with TRBJ2-7, with 9 bases that match TRBD1. The CDR3 covers 16 residues. Germline CDR1 MGHRA, CDR2 YSYEKL. Trimming removed 1 base from V and 3 bases from J; junction bases left unmatched: 7.

This clone was observed a single time. V is TRBV18 and J is TRBJ1-1; tentative D call: TRBD1 (6 bases). In germline, CDR1 is KGHSH, CDR2 LQKENI. The CDR3 runs 14 residues. The V gene lost 5 bases and the J gene lost 0 bases, with 10 bases spanning the gap. The CDR3 bases are TGTGCCAGCTCAAATGGACAGCTGAACACTGAAGCTTTCTTT. Translating it yields CASSNGQLNTEAFF.

This chain uses TRBV5-4 with TRBJ2-3; 10 bases fit TRBD2. Trimming at V came to 0 bases and at J to 9 bases, leaving 7 bases not matched to a gene. CDR1 SGHNT and CDR2 YYREEE come from the germline V gene (reference sequence). The CDR3 is made up of 15 amino acids. CDR3 sequence reads: CASSLELAGAGTQYF. CDR3 coding DNA: TGTGCCAGCAGCTTGGAGCTAGCGGGGGCGGGAACGCAGTATTTT. Complete variable domain (other parts from reference TRBV5-4 and TRBJ2-3): ETGVTQSPTHLIKTRGQQVTLRCSSQSGHNTVSWYQQALGQGPQFIFQYYREEENGRGNFPPRFSGLQFPNYSSELNVNALELDDSALYLCASSLELAGAGTQYFGPGTRLTVL.

This chain uses TRBV14 with TRBJ1-3, with D unclear. V lost 1 base and J 1 base, leaving 14 bases between the germline ends. Germline values: CDR1 SGHDN, CDR2 FVKESK. The length of the CDR3 is 17 residues. In nucleotides, the CDR3 is TGTGCCAGCAGCCAAGGGGTCAGGTTGAATTCTGGAAACACCATATATTTT. This sequence encodes CASSQGVRLNSGNTIYF.

The chain is built from TRBV19 and TRBJ2-3, with D maybe TRBD2 (6 bases). The V end was cut by 8 bases, the J end by 2 bases, with 11 bases between. CDR3 size: 13 residues. CDR1 is LNHDA, CDR2 SQIVND, per germline (reference sequence). CDR3 region: CASQEGSTDTQYF. Here the CDR3 DNA reads TGTGCCAGTCAGGAGGGCTCCACAGATACGCAGTATTTT.

The chain uses TRBV4-3 and TRBJ2-7; the match to TRBD2 covers 8 bases. V lost 0 bases and J lost 1; bases outside the gene matches: 2. The germline V gene encodes CDR1 LGHNA and CDR2 YSLEER. This CDR3 spans 15 amino acids. For the CDR3, the DNA is TGCGCCAGCAGCCAAGAACTAGCGGAATCCTACGAGCAGTACTTC. It yields the protein CASSQELAESYEQYF.

V is TRBV5-1 and J is TRBJ1-2, with 9 bases aligning to TRBD1. The CDR3 is 14 amino acids. CDR1 is SGHRS and CDR2 is YFSETQ in the germline V gene. V shed 4 bases and J 7 bases; nucleotides not matched to a gene: 8. CDR3 residues: CASSLKGQGGGYTF. CDR3 DNA sequence: TGCGCCAGCAGCCTCAAGGGACAGGGCGGTGGCTACACCTTC.

The gene calls are TRBV7-2 and TRBJ1-3; possible D gene TRBD1, 6 bases. Germline V gene data show CDR1 as SGHTA and CDR2 as FQGNSA. The CDR3 length is 14 residues. Trimming shortened V by 3 bases and J by 8 bases, and 14 bases separated the two germline ends. CDR3 sequence: CASSFSHRVDTIYF. CDR3 DNA: TGTGCCAGCAGCTTTTCCCACAGGGTGGACACCATATATTTT.

Note on this clone: The junction departs from germline at one end; a sequencing error may be responsible. The chain employs TRBV5-1 and TRBJ1-1, with a tentative D call TRBD1 (6 bases). This CDR3 is built from 11 residues. CDR1 and CDR2 from the germline V gene are SGHRS and YFSETQ. The chain's CDR3 is CASSRGDRLFF. CDR3 bases: TGCGCCAGCAGCCGAGGTGACAGGCTATTTTTT.

The J gene is TRBJ2-5, the V gene TRBV30, with 9 bases lining up with TRBD1. Germline CDR1 is GTSNPN and CDR2 is SVGIG (reference sequence). Trimming cost V 6 bases and J 5 bases; bases outside gene matches: 1. The CDR3 extends over 11 amino acids. CDR3 region: CACGQGETQYF. For the CDR3, the DNA is TGTGCCTGCGGACAGGGGGAGACCCAGTACTTC.

This sequence joins TRBV6-6 and TRBJ1-4; D unresolved. Trimming stripped 2 bases from V and 4 bases from J, with 14 bases between. Germline CDR1 reads MNHNY; CDR2 reads SVGAGI (reference sequence). CDR3 length equals 16 residues. In DNA form, the CDR3 reads TGTGCCAGCAGTTACCCTGGCCCGTTTGGTAATGAAAAACTGTTTTTT. Its protein product is CASSYPGPFGNEKLFF.